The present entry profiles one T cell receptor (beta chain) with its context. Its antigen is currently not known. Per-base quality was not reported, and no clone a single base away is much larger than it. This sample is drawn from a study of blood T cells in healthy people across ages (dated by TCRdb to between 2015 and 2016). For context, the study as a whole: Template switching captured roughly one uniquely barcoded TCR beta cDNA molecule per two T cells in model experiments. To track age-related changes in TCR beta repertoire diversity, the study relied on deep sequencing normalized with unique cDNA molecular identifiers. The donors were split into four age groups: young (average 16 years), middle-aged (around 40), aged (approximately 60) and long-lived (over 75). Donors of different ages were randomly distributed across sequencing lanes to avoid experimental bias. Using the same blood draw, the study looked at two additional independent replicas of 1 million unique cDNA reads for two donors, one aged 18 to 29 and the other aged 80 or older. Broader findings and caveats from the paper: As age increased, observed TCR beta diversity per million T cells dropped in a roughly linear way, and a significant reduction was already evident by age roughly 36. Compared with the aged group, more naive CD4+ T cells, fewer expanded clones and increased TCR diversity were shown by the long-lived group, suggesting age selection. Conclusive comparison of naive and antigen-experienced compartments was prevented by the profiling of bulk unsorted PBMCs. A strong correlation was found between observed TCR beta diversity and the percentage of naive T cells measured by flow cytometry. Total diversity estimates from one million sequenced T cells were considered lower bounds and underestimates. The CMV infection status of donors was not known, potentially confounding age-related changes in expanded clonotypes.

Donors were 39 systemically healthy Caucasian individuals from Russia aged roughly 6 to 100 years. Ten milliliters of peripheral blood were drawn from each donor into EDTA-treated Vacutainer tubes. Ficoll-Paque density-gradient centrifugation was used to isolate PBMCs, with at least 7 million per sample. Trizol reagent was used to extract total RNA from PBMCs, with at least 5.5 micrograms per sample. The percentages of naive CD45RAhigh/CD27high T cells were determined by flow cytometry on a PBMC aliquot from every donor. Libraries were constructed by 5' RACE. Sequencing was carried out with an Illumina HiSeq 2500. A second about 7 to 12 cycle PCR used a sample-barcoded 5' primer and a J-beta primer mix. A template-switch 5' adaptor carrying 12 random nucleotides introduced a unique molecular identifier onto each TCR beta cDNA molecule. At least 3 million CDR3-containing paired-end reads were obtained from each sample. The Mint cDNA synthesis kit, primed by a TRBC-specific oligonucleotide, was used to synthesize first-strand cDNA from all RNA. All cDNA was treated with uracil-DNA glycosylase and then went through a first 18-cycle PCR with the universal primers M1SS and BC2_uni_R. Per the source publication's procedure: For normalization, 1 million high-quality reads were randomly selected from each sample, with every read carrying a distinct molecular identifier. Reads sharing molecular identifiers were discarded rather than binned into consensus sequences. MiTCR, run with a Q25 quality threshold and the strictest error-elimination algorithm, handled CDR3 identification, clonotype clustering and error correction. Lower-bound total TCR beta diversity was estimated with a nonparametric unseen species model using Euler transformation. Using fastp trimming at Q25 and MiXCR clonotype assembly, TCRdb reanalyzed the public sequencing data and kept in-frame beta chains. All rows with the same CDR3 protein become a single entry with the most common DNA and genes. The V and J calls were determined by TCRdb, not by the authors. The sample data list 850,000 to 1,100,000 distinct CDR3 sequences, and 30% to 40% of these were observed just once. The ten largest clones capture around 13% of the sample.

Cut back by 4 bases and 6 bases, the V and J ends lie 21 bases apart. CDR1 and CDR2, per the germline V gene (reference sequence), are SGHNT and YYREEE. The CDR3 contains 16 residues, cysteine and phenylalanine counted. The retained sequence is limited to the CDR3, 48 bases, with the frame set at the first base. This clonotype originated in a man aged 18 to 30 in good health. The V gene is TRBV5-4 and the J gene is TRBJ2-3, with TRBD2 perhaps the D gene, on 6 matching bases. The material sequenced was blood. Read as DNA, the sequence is TGTGCCAGCAGCCCTCGTGGCAACGGGGGTTGGGATACGCAGTATTTT. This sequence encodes CASSPRGNGGWDTQYF.